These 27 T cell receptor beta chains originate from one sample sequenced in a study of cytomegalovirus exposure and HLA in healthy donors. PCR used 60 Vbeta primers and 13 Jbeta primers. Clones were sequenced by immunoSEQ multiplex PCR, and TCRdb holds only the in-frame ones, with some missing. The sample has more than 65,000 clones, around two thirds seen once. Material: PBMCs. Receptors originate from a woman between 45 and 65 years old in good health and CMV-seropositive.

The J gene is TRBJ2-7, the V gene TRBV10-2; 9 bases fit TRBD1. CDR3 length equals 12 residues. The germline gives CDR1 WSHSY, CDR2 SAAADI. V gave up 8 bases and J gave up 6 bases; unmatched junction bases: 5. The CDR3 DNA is TGCGCCAGCCAGACAGGGGGTGGCGAGCAGTACGTC. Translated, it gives CASQTGGGEQYV.

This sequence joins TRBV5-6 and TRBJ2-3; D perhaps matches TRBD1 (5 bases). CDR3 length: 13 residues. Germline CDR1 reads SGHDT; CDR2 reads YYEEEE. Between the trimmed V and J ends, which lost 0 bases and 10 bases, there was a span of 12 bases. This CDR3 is CASSLGPQQAQYF. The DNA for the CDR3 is TGTGCCAGCAGCTTGGGACCCCAACAGGCGCAGTATTTT.

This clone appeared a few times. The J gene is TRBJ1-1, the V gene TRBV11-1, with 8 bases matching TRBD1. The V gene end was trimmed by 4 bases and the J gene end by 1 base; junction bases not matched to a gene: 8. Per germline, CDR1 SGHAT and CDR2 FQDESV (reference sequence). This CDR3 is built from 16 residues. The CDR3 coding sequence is TGTGCCAGCAGCTCCAGACAGGGGTGGGAGAACACTGAAGCTTTCTTT. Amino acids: CASSSRQGWENTEAFF.

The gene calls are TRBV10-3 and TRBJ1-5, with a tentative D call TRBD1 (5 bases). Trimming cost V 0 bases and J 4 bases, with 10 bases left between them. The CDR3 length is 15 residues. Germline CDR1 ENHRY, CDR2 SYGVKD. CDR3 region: CAISESGGENQPQHF. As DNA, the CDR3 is TGTGCCATCAGTGAGTCGGGGGGGGAAAATCAGCCCCAGCATTTT.

The CDR3 nucleotides are TGTGCCAGCAGCCAAGATCTGGAGGGGCAGGCTTTCTTT. Amino acid sequence: CASSQDLEGQAFF. This rearrangement joins TRBV4-2 to TRBJ1-1; possible D gene TRBD1, 5 bases. CDR3 size: 13 residues. V gave up 0 bases and J gave up 11 bases, with 13 bases separating them. Per the germline V gene, CDR1 is LGHNA and CDR2 is YNFKEQ.

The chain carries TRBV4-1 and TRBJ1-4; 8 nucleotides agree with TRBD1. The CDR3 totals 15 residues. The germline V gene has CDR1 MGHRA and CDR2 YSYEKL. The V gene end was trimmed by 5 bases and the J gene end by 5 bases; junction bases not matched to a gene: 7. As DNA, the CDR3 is TGCGCCAGCAGCGCTCAGACAGGGGCGAATGAAAAACTGTTTTTT. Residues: CASSAQTGANEKLFF.

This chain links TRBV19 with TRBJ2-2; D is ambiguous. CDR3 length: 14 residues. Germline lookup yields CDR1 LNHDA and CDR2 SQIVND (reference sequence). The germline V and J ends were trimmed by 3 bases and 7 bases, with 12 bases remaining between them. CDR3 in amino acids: CASSIVQLDGELFF. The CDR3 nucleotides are TGTGCCAGTAGTATCGTACAGTTGGACGGGGAGCTGTTTTTT.

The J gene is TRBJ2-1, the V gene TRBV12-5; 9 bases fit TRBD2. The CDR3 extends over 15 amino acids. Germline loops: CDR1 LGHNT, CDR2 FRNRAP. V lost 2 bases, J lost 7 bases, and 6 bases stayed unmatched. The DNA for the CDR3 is TGTGCTAGTGGTTTGTCGGCGGGGGGGCTAAATGAGCAGTTCTTC. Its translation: CASGLSAGGLNEQFF.

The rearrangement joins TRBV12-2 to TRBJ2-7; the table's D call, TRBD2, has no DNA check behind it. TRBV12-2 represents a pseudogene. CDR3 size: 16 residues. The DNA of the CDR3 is TGTGCAAGTCGCCAGATAGCGGGGGAGAACACTTACGAGCAGTACGTC. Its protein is CASRQIAGENTYEQYV.

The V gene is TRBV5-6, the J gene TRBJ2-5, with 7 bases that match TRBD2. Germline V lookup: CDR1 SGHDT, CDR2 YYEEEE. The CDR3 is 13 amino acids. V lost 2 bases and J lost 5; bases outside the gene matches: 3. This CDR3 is CASSLAGLETQYF. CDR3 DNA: TGTGCCAGCAGCTTAGCGGGGTTGGAGACCCAGTACTTC.

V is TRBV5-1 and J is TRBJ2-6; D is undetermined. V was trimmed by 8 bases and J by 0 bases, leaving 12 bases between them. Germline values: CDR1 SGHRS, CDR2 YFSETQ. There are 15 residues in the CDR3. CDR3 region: CASKSTLSGANVLTF. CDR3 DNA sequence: TGCGCCAGTAAGAGCACGCTCTCTGGGGCCAACGTCCTGACTTTC.

The CDR3 DNA sequence: TGTGCCAGCAGCCGACTAGGGAGCACAGATACGCAGTATTTT. Encoded protein: CASSRLGSTDTQYF. This chain uses TRBV6-4 with TRBJ2-3; D might be TRBD2 (6 bases). The germline gives CDR1 MRHNA, CDR2 SNTAGT. The V end was cut by 6 bases, the J end by 0 bases, with 10 bases between. CDR3 size: 14 residues.

In nucleotides, the CDR3 is TGTGCCAGCAGCTCCTCTATCAATGAGCAGTTCTTC. Translated: CASSSSINEQFF. The chain links TRBV7-2 to TRBJ2-1; D remains ambiguous. Germline V CDR1 and CDR2: SGHTA, FQGNSA. The V end lost 4 bases, the J end lost 6 bases, and 7 bases lay between the germline ends. This CDR3 contains 12 residues.

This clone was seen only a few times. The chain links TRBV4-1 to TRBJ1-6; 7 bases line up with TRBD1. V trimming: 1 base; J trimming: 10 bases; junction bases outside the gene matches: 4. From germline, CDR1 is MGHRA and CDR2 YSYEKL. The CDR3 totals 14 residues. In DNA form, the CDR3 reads TGCGCCAGCAGCCAAGTAACAGGGGAATCACCCCTCCACTTT. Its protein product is CASSQVTGESPLHF.

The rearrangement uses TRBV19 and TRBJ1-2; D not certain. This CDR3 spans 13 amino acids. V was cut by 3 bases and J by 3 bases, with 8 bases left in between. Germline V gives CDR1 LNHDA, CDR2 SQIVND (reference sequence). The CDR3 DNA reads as TGTGCCAGTAGTATCTCGGGGTACTATGGCTACACCTTC. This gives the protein CASSISGYYGYTF. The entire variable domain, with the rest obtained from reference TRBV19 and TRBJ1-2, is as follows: DGGITQSPKYLFRKEGQNVTLSCEQNLNHDAMYWYRQDPGQGLRLIYYSQIVNDFQKGDIAEGYSVSREKKESFPLTVTSAQKNPTAFYLCASSISGYYGYTFGSGTRLTVV.

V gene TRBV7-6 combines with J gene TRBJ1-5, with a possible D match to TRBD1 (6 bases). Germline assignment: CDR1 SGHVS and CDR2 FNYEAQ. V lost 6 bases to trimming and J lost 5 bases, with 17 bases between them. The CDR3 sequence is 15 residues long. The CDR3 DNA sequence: TGTGCCAGCAGTCGCTGGCAGGGGCCCGATCAGCCCCAGCATTTT. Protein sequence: CASSRWQGPDQPQHF.

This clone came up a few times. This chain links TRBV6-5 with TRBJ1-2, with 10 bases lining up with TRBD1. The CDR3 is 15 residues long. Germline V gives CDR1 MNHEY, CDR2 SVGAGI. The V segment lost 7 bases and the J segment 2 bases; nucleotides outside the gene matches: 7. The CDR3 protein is CASIRTGGYNYGYTF. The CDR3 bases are TGTGCCAGCATACGGACAGGGGGGTACAACTATGGCTACACCTTC.

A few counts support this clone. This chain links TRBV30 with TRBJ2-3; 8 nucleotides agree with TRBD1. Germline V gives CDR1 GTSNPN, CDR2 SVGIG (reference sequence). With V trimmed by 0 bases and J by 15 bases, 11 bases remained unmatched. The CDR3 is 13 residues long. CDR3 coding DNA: TGTGCCTGGAGTGTAAGGTTTTTGGACAGGGAATATTTT. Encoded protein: CAWSVRFLDREYF. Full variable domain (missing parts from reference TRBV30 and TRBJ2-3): SQTIHQWPATLVQPVGSPLSLECTVEGTSNPNLYWYRQAAGRGLQLLFYSVGIGQISSEVPQNLSASRPQDRQFILSSKKLLLSDSGFYLCAWSVRFLDREYFGPGTRLTVL.

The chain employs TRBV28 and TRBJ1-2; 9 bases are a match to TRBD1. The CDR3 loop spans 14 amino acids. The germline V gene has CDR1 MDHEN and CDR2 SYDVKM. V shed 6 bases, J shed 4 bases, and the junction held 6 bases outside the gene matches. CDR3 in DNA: TGTGCCAGCAGACGGGACAGGGTGGTCTATGGCTACACCTTC. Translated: CASRRDRVVYGYTF.

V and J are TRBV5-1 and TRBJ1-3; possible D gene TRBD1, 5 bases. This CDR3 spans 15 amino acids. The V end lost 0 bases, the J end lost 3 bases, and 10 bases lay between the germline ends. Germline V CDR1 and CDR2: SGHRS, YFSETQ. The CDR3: CASSLDGGSGNTIYF. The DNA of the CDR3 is TGCGCCAGCAGCTTGGACGGGGGGAGTGGAAACACCATATATTTT.

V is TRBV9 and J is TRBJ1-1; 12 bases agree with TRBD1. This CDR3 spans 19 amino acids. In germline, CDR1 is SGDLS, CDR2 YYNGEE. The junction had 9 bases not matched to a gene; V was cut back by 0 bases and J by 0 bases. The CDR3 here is CASSVEGGTGGFMNTEAFF. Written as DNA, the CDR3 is TGTGCCAGCAGCGTAGAAGGGGGGACAGGGGGCTTCATGAACACTGAAGCTTTCTTT.

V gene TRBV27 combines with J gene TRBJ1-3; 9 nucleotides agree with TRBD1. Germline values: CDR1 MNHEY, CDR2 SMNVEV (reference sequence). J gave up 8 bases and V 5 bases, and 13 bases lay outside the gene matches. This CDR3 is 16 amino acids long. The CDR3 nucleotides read TGTGCCAGCAGTCCTCTTAGGGGGACAGGGATAGACACCATATATTTT. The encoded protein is CASSPLRGTGIDTIYF.

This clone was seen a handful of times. The DNA for the CDR3 is TGCGCCAGCAGTGAGCCCAGGGGTTACACTGAAGCTTTCTTT. Protein: CASSEPRGYTEAFF. This rearrangement joins TRBV10-1 to TRBJ1-1; D is possibly TRBD1 (6 bases). Trimming took off 2 bases at V and 3 bases at J, with 10 bases between the two ends. This CDR3 contains 14 residues. In germline, CDR1 is WNHNN, CDR2 SYGVQD (reference sequence).

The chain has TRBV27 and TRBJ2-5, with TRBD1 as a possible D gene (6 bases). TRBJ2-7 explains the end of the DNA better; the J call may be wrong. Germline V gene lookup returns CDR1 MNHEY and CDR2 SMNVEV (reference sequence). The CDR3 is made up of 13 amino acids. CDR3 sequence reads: CASSSAGVDEQYF. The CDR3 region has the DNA TGTGCCAGCAGTTCGGCAGGGGTGGACGAGCAGTACTTC.

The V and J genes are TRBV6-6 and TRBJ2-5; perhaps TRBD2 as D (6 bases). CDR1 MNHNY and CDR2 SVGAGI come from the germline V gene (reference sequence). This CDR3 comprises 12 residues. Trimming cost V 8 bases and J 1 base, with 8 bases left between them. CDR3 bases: TGTGCCAGCGGGGACTCCCAAGAGACCCAGTACTTC. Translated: CASGDSQETQYF.

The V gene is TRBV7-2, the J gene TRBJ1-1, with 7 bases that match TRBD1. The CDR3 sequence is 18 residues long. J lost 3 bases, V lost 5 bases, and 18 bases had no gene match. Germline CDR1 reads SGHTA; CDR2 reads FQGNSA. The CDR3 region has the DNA TGTGCCAGCAGCCCCGCAGGACAGGCCACCTTTGGGGACACTGAAGCTTTCTTT. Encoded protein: CASSPAGQATFGDTEAFF.

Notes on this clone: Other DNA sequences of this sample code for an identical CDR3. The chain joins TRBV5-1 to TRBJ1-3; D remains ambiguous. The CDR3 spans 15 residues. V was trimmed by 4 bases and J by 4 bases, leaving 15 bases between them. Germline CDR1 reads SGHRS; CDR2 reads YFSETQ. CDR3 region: CASSLGQAGGNTIYF. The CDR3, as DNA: TGCGCCAGCAGCCTGGGCCAGGCCGGAGGAAACACCATATATTTT.